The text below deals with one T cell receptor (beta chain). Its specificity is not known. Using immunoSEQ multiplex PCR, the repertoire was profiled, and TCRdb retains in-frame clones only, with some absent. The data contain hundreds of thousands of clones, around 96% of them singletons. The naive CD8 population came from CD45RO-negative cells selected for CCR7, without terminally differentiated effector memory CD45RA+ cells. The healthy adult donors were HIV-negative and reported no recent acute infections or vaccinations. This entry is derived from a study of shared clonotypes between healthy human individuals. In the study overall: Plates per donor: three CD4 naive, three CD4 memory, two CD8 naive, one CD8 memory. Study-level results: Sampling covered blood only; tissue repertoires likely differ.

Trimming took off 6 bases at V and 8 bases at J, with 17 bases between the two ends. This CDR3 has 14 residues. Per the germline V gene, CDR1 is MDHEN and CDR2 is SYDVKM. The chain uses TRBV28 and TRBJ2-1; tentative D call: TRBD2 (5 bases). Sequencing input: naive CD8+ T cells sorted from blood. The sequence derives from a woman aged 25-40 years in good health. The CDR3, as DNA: TGTGCCAGCAGCTCCCCCACCGGGGTCCATGAGCAGTTCTTC. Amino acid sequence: CASSSPTGVHEQFF.